Sequencing of this TCR beta chain was carried out in a study of T cell repertoires in aging, cancer and after chemotherapy. At the level of the study: Donors were grouped into six age bands spanning 30 or younger through 70 or older. General study points: Untreated cancer patients had significantly lower blood TCR diversity than age-matched healthy donors. In healthy donors, age-related TCR diversity loss mainly reflected lost richness.

The template was genomic DNA from peripheral blood, not RNA. Multiplex touch-down PCR with TRB-A/B primers amplified rearranged V-D-J TRB sequences. Via MiXCR, TCRdb re-called the multiplex PCR reads, giving one row per CDR3 protein. Of 9,000 to 13,000 distinct CDR3 sequences in the sample, about 30% were seen once. The CDR3 length is 14 residues. CDR1 MNHEY and CDR2 SMNVEV come from the germline V gene (reference sequence). J gave up 6 bases and V 5 bases, and 4 bases lay outside the gene matches. Concerning this clonotype: Its specificity is not known.

The sequence came from a human donor in good health. The donor label of this sample is uncertain. The rearrangement joins TRBV27 to TRBJ2-1; 10 bases agree with TRBD2. Sequences were obtained from blood. The CDR3 nucleotides read TGTGCCAGCAGTCGAGCGGGGGGGCCCAATGAGCAGTTCTTC. Amino acids: CASSRAGGPNEQFF.